Detailed here is one T cell receptor (beta chain). Authors' processing steps: Reference gene primer amplification in the assay estimated nucleated cell counts. Measured with immunoSEQ multiplex PCR; TCRdb has only the in-frame clones, and not every one. V and J calls and clone size are as listed in that table; D and trimming were resolved from the DNA. The table includes about 120,000 clones, roughly 85% detected once. The data belong to a study of blood T cell repertoires in COVID-19. Turning to the study itself: Samples taken during acute and convalescent COVID-19 were collected in the United States, Italy and Spain. The cDNA or gDNA used as material had been derived from T cells, B-cell-depleted T cells, or PBMCs.

Germline CDR1 SGHRS, CDR2 YFSETQ. V trimming: 1 base; J trimming: 5 bases; junction bases outside the gene matches: 8. The CDR3 length is 15 residues. The sequenced material came from peripheral blood. The J gene is TRBJ1-1, the V gene TRBV5-1, with 7 positions matching TRBD1. The TCR originated in a man older than 75 with acute or convalescent COVID-19. CDR3 sequence: CASSLTGARQTEAFF. Here the CDR3 DNA reads TGCGCCAGCAGCTTGACAGGGGCTAGACAAACTGAAGCTTTCTTT.